Reported below is one TCR beta chain. This entry belongs to a study of response to subunit inactivated influenza vaccine. Germline loops: CDR1 MNHEY, CDR2 SVGEGT. This CDR3 region has 12 residues. Trimming pared 5 bases from V and 5 bases from J, leaving 9 bases between. TCRdb used MiXCR to reprocess the RT-PCR reads, holding one entry per CDR3 protein. Among about 650,000 distinct CDR3 sequences listed, about 15% were seen once. The origin of this receptor is a man between 45 and 60 years old who received an inactivated influenza vaccine. The source material was PBMCs from blood, sampled 12 days after vaccination. This chain connects TRBV6-2 or TRBV6-3 to TRBJ1-1; D not certain. DNA for the CDR3: TGTGCCAGCAGTCTCCCGTGGACTGAAGCTTTCTTT. The encoded protein is CASSLPWTEAFF.